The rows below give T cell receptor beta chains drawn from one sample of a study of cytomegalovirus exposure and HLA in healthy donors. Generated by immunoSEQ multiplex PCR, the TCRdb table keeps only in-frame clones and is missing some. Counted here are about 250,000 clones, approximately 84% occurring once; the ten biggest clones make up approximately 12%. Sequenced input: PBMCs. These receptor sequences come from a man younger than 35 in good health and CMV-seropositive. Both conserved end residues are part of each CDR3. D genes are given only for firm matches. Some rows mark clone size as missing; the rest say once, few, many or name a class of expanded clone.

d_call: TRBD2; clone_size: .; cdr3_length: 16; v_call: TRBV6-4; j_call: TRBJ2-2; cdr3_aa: CATPASGSANTGELFF; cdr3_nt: TGTGCCACTCCCGCTAGCGGGAGTGCGAACACCGGGGAGCTGTTTTTT
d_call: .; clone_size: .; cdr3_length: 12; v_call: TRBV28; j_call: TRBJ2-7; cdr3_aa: CASSFQDSKQYF; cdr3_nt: TGTGCCAGCAGTTTCCAGGACAGCAAGCAGTACTTC
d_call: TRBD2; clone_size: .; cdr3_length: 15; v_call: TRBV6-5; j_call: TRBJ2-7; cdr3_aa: CASISGLAGGYEQYF; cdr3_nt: TGTGCCAGCATCTCAGGACTAGCGGGAGGGTACGAGCAGTACTTC
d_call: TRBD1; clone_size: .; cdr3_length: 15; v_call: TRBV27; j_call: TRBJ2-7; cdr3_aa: CASSLTGTGNYEQYF; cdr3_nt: TGTGCCAGCAGCCTAACCGGGACAGGGAACTACGAGCAGTACTTC
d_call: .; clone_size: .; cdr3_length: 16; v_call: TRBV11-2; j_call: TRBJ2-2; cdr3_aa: CASTTGGAVRTGELFF; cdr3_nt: TGTGCCAGCACCACAGGGGGGGCCGTTCGCACCGGGGAGCTGTTTTTT
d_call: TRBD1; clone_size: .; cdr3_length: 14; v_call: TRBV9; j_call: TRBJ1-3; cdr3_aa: CASSAPGQGNTIYF; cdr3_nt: TGTGCCAGCAGCGCGCCGGGACAGGGGAACACCATATATTTT
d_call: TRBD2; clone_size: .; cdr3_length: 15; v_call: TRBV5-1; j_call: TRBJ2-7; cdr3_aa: CASSFSGTSLYEQYF; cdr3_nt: TGCGCCAGCAGCTTCTCCGGGACTAGTCTCTACGAGCAGTACTTC
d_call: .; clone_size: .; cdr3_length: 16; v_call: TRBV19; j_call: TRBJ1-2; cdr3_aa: CASSRGSDLWRDGYTF; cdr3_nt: TGTGCCAGTAGTCGGGGGAGTGACCTCTGGAGGGATGGCTACACCTTC
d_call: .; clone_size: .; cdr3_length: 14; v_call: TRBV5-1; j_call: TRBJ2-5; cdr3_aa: CASSYGSGEETQYF; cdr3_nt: TGCGCCAGCAGCTACGGGTCAGGGGAAGAGACCCAGTACTTC
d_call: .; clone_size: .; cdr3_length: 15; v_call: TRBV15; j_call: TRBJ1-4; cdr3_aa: CATSRGSGYNEKLFF; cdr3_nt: TGTGCCACCAGCAGAGGATCCGGTTATAATGAAAAACTGTTTTTT
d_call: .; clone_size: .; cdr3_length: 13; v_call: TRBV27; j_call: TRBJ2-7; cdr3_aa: CASSLQHTYEQYF; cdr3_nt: TGTGCCAGCAGTTTACAGCATACTTACGAGCAGTACTTC
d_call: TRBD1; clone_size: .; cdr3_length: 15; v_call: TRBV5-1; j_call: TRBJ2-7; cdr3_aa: CASSLGGTVTYEQYF; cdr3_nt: TGCGCCAGCAGCTTGGGGGGGACAGTGACCTACGAGCAGTACTTC
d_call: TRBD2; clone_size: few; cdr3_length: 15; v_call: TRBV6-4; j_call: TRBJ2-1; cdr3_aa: CASSDVAGGGNEQFF; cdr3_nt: TGTGCCAGCAGTGACGTAGCGGGAGGAGGGAATGAGCAGTTCTTC
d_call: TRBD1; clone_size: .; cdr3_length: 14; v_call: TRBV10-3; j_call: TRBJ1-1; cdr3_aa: CAISVTGEGTEAFF; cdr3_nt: TGTGCCATCAGTGTGACAGGGGAGGGAACTGAAGCTTTCTTT
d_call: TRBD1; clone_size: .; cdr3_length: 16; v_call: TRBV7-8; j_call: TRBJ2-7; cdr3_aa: CASSSDRDRVTYEQYF; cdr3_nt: TGTGCCAGCAGCTCCGACCGGGACAGGGTAACCTACGAGCAGTACTTC
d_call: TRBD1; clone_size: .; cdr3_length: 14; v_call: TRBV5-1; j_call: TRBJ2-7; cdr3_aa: CASSLGQGGYEQYF; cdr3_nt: TGCGCCAGCAGCTTGGGACAGGGCGGCTACGAGCAGTACTTC
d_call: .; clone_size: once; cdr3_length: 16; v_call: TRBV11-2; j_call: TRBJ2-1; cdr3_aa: CASSSSWGRGNNEQFF; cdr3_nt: TGTGCCAGCAGCTCTTCTTGGGGACGGGGGAACAATGAGCAGTTCTTC
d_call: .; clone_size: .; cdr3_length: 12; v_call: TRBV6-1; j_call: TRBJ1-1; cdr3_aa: CASRALNTEAFF; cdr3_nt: TGTGCCAGCCGGGCCTTAAACACTGAAGCTTTCTTT
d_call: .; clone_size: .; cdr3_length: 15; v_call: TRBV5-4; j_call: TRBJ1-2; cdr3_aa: CASSSGRGIHDGYTF; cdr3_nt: TGTGCCAGCAGCTCGGGCAGGGGAATACACGATGGCTACACCTTC
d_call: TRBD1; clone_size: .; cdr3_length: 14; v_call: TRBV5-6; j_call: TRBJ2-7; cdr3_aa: CASTWDRASYEQYF; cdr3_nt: TGTGCCAGCACCTGGGACAGGGCCTCCTACGAGCAGTACTTC
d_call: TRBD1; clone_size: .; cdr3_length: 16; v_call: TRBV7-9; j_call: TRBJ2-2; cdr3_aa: CASRPGTGSNTGELFF; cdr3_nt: TGTGCCAGCAGACCCGGGACAGGTTCGAACACCGGGGAGCTGTTTTTT
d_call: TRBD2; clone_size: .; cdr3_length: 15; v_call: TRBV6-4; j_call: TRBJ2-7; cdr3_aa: CASSPTSGSINEQYF; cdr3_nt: TGTGCCAGCAGCCCTACTAGCGGGAGCATTAACGAGCAGTACTTC
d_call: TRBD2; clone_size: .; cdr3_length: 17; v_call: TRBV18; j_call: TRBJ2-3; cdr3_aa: CASSPGLSTSGTDTQYF; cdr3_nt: TGTGCCAGCTCACCAGGGTTAAGTACTAGCGGCACAGATACGCAGTATTTT
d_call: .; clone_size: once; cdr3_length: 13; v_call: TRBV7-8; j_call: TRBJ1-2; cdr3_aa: CASSLAKPGGYTF; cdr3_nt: TGTGCCAGCAGCTTAGCGAAACCTGGGGGCTACACCTTC
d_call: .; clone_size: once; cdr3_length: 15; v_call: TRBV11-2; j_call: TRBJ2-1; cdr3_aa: CASNSGGVLVDEQFF; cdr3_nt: TGTGCCAGCAACTCTGGCGGAGTCTTAGTAGATGAGCAGTTCTTC
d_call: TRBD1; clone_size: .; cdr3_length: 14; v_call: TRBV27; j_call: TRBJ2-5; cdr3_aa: CASSETGEWETQYF; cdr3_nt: TGTGCCAGCAGTGAGACAGGGGAATGGGAGACCCAGTACTTC
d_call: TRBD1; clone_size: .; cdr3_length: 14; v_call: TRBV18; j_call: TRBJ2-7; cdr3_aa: CASSPPVTGPEQYF; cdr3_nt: TGTGCCAGCTCACCACCTGTGACAGGGCCCGAGCAGTACTTC
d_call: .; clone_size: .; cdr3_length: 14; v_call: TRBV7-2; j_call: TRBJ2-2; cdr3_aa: CASSLEGRSGELFF; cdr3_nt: TGTGCCAGCAGCTTAGAGGGTCGGAGCGGGGAGCTGTTTTTT
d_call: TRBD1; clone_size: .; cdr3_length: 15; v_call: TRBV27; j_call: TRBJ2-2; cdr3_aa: CASSSDRGRTGELFF; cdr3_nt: TGTGCCAGCAGTTCGGACAGGGGGCGGACCGGGGAGCTGTTTTTT
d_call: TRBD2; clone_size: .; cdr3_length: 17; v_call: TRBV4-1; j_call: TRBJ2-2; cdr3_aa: CASSHLLAGVTAGELFF; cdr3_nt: TGCGCCAGCAGCCACCTCTTAGCGGGAGTAACGGCCGGGGAGCTGTTTTTT
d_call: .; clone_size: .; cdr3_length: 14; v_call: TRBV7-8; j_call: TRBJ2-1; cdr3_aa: CASSPKDTYNEQFF; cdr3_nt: TGTGCCAGCAGCCCAAAGGACACTTACAATGAGCAGTTCTTC
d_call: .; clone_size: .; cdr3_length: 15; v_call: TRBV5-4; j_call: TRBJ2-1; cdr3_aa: CASSLGTDSYNEQFF; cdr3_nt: TGTGCCAGCAGCTTGGGGACGGACTCCTACAATGAGCAGTTCTTC
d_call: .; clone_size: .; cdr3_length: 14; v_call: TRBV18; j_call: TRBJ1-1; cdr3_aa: CASSPLRDDTEAFF; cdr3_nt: TGTGCCAGCTCACCGCTTAGGGACGACACTGAAGCTTTCTTT
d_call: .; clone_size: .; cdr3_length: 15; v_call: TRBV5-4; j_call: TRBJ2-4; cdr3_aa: CASSRDFGAKNIQYF; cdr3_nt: TGTGCCAGCAGCCGGGACTTTGGAGCCAAAAACATTCAGTACTTC
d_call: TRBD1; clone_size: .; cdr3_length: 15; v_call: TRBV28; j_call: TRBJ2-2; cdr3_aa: CASSFGTGVTGELFF; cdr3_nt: TGTGCCAGCAGTTTTGGGACAGGGGTCACCGGGGAGCTGTTTTTT
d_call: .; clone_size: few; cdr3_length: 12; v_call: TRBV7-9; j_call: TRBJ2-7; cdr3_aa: CASSPQGVEQYF; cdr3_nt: TGTGCCAGCAGCCCCCAAGGGGTGGAGCAGTACTTC
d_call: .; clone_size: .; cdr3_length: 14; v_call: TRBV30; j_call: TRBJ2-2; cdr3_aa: CAWSGNTYTGELFF; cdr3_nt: TGTGCCTGGAGTGGAAATACGTACACCGGGGAGCTGTTTTTT
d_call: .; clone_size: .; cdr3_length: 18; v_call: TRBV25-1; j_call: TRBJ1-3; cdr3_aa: CASSGFTGLTGSGNTIYF; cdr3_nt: TGTGCCAGCAGTGGTTTTACAGGGCTAACAGGCTCTGGAAACACCATATATTTT
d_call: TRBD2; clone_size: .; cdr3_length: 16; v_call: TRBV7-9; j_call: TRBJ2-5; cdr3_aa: CASSPSMAGGHETQYF; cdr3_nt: TGTGCCAGCAGCCCATCAATGGCGGGAGGGCACGAGACCCAGTACTTC
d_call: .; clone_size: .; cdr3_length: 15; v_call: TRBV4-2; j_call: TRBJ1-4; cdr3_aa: CASSQVGTPNEKLFF; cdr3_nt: TGTGCCAGCAGTCAAGTGGGGACACCTAATGAAAAACTGTTTTTT
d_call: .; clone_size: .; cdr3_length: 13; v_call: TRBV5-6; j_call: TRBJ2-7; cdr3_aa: CASSLRESHEQYF; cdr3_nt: TGTGCCAGCAGCTTACGGGAGTCCCACGAGCAGTACTTC
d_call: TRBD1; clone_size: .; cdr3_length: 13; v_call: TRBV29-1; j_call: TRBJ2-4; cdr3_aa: CSGVQGTKNIQYF; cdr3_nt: TGCAGCGGAGTACAGGGGACCAAAAACATTCAGTACTTC
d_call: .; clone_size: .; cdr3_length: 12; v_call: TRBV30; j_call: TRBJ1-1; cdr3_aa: CAWSHRNTEAFF; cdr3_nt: TGTGCCTGGAGTCACAGGAACACTGAAGCTTTCTTT
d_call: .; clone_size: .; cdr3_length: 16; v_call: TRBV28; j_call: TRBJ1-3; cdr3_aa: CASSLGIPSSGNTIYF; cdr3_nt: TGTGCCAGCAGTTTAGGGATTCCTAGCTCTGGAAACACCATATATTTT
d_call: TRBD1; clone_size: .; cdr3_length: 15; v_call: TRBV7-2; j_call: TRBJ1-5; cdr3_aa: CASSLGTGENQPQHF; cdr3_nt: TGTGCCAGCAGCCTTGGGACAGGGGAGAATCAGCCCCAGCATTTT
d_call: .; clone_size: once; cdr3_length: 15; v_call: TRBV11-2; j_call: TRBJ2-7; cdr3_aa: CASSWVVGKDYEQYF; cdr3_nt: TGTGCCAGCAGCTGGGTGGTGGGGAAGGACTACGAGCAGTACTTC
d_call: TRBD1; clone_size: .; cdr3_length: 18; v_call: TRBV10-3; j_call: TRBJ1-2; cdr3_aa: CAIRRGSLPGQGEDGYTF; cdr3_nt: TGTGCCATCAGGCGCGGGTCCTTACCGGGACAGGGGGAGGATGGCTACACCTTC
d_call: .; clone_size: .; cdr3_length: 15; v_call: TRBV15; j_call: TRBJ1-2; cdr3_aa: CATSRDQAILYGYTF; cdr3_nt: TGTGCCACCAGCAGAGATCAGGCGATTCTCTATGGCTACACCTTC
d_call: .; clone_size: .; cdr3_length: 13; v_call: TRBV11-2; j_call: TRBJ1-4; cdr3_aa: CASSLVVGEKLFF; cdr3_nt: TGTGCCAGCAGCTTAGTAGTGGGGGAAAAACTGTTTTTT
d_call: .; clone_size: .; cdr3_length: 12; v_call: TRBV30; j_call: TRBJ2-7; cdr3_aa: CAWSIFPYEQYF; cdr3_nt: TGTGCCTGGAGTATTTTCCCCTACGAGCAGTACTTC
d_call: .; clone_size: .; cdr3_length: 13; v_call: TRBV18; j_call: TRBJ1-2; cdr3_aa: CASSPNDSSGYTF; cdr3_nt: TGTGCCAGCTCACCGAACGACAGCAGTGGCTACACCTTC
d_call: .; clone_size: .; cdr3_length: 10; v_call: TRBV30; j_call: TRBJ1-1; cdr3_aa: CAWSAVATFF; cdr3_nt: TGTGCCTGGAGCGCCGTCGCGACTTTCTTT
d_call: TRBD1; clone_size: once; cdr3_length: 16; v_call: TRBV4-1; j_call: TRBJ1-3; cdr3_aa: CASSQVATGEGNTIYF; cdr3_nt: TGCGCCAGCAGCCAAGTGGCGACAGGGGAAGGAAACACCATATATTTT
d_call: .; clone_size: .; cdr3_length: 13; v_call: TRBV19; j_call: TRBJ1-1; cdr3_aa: CASSIGPGTEAFF; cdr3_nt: TGTGCCAGTAGTATAGGCCCGGGCACTGAAGCTTTCTTT
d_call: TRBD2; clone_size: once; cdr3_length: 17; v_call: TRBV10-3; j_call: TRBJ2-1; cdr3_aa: CAISESPSGSSLNEQFF; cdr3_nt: TGTGCCATCAGTGAGTCCCCTAGCGGGAGTTCCCTCAATGAGCAGTTCTTC
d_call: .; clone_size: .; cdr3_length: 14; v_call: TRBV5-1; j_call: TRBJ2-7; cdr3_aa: CASSFSYSSYEQYF; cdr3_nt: TGCGCCAGCAGCTTCAGTTACAGCTCCTACGAGCAGTACTTC
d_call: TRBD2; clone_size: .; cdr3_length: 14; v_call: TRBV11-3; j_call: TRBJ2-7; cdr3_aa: CASSLGSGSYEQYF; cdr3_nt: TGTGCCAGCAGCTTAGGAAGCGGGAGCTATGAGCAGTACTTC
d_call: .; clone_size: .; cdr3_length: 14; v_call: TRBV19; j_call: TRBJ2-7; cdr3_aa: CASSPGGWSYEQYF; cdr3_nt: TGTGCCAGTAGCCCCGGGGGTTGGAGCTACGAGCAGTACTTC
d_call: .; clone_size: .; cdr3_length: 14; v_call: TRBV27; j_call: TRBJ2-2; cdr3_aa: CASSFFWGAGELFF; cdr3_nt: TGTGCCAGCAGTTTCTTCTGGGGTGCCGGGGAGCTGTTTTTT